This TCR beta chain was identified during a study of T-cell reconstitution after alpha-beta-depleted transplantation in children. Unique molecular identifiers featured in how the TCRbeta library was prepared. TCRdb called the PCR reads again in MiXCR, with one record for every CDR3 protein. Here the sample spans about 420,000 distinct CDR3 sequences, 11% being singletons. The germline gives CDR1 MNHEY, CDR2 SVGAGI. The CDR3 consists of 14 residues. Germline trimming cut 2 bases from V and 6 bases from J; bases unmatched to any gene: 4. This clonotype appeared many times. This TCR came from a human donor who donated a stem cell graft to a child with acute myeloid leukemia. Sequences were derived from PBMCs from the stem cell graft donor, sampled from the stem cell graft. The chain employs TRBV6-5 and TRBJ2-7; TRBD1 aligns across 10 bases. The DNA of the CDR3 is TGTGCCAGCAGTTACGGGACAGGGGTAGCCGAGCAGTACTTC. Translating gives CASSYGTGVAEQYF.